This T cell receptor (beta chain) originates from a study of metastatic and nonmetastatic thyroid tumors. Study at large: Malignant and benign thyroid patients had repertoires compared in peripheral blood and tumor or nodule tissue. General observations from the study: Benign nodules reportedly had significantly lower TCR beta diversity than malignant thyroid tumors in blood and tumor.

The authors' processing: Using the CDR3 differences seen across clinicopathological groups, the authors built a distant-metastasis classifier for papillary thyroid cancer, which was meant to discriminate distant-metastatic patients. TCRdb recomputed clones from the PCR reads via MiXCR. TCRdb assigned the V and J calls; the authors' analysis was not used. The table lists almost 85,000 clones, around 13% of them singletons. Treatment of any kind had been given to no patient before thyroid surgery. In the case of this clone: Its target is not known.

Germline CDR1 and CDR2: KGHDR and SFDVKD. CDR3 length: 16 amino acids. The V end was cut by 3 bases, the J end by 1 base, with 12 bases between. The sequence derives from a female donor with papillary thyroid cancer or a benign thyroid nodule (not recorded which). Some clones in this sample may be carry-over from other donors' samples. Material for sequencing was tumor tissue. J is TRBJ1-5 and V is TRBV24-1; no clear D gene. In nucleotides, the CDR3 is TGTGCCACCAGTGATGATCTGTTCGGGAGCAATCAGCCCCAGCATTTT. This translates into CATSDDLFGSNQPQHF.